This TCR beta chain stems from a study of T cell responses to AZD1222 COVID-19 vaccine. Broader study findings: The CD4 TCRs associated with vaccination extended across spike and predominated at 160-218 and 743-854. Compared with day 0, the breadth and depth of the Spike-specific TCR repertoire rose significantly after two doses of AZD1222.

Of note for this clone: The antigen is unknown.

Sequencing was performed with immunoSEQ multiplex PCR; in TCRdb, only in-frame clones are kept and a portion is missing. Of about 130,000 clones in the sample, more than 75% were seen once. The origin of this receptor is an adult in good health. Specimen: peripheral blood, collected on day 0 of AZD1222 vaccination.

The CDR3 sequence is CASSEIGTEAFF. The DNA of the CDR3 is TGCGCCAGCAGTGAAATAGGGACTGAAGCTTTCTTT. The gene calls are TRBV10-2 and TRBJ1-1, with D hard to call. Germline V lookup: CDR1 WSHSY, CDR2 SAAADI. This CDR3 region has 12 residues. V gave up 3 bases and J gave up 5 bases, with 7 bases separating them.